A selection of T cell receptor beta chains follows, all from one sample in a study of blood T cell repertoires in COVID-19. Produced via immunoSEQ multiplex PCR; TCRdb's table is partial and in-frame only. The table lists under 85,000 clones, 70% to 90% of them singletons. The sequenced material came from peripheral blood. These receptors were collected from a man aged 70 or older with acute or convalescent COVID-19. Both conserved end residues are part of each CDR3. D genes are given only for firm matches.

CASSPTREARQGSYNEQFF	TGTGCCAGCAGCCCAACGCGTGAAGCGCGGCAGGGCTCCTACAATGAGCAGTTCTTC	TRBV11-2	TRBJ2-1	19	.
CSVFGTAYGYTF	TGCAGCGTCTTCGGGACTGCCTATGGCTACACCTTC	TRBV29-1	TRBJ1-2	12	.
CASSSNPYRGSDTEAFF	TGCGCCAGCAGCTCGAATCCTTACAGGGGCTCGGACACTGAAGCTTTCTTT	TRBV5-1	TRBJ1-1	17	TRBD1
CASSWAAGTGGSGANVLTF	TGTGCCAGCAGCTGGGCTGCCGGGACAGGGGGCTCTGGGGCCAACGTCCTGACTTTC	TRBV11-2	TRBJ2-6	19	TRBD1
CASSPLGQVGTEAFF	TGTGCCAGCTCACCTCTGGGACAGGTTGGGACTGAAGCTTTCTTT	TRBV18	TRBJ1-1	15	TRBD1
CASSFNMGQTNTEAFF	TGTGCCAGCAGTTTTAATATGGGACAAACGAACACTGAAGCTTTCTTT	TRBV28	TRBJ1-1	16	.
CASSFDRESYGYTF	TGCGCCAGCAGCTTCGACAGAGAATCCTATGGCTACACCTTC	TRBV5-1	TRBJ1-2	14	.
CASSLSGAGEKLFF	TGTGCCAGCAGCTTAAGCGGGGCCGGGGAAAAACTGTTTTTT	TRBV7-9	TRBJ1-4	14	.
CASSVRDRGHYGYTF	TGTGCCAGCAGCGTCCGGGACAGGGGACACTATGGCTACACCTTC	TRBV11-2	TRBJ1-2	15	TRBD1
CSASFTIPYNEQFF	TGCAGTGCTAGTTTCACTATTCCCTACAATGAGCAGTTCTTC	TRBV20-1	TRBJ2-1	14	.
CASSQGGIAYEQYF	TGTGCCAGCAGCCAAGGCGGGATTGCCTACGAGCAGTACTTC	TRBV3-1/TRBV3-2	TRBJ2-7	14	.
CASRPSPWTGGSREQYF	TGCGCCAGCAGGCCTAGCCCGTGGACAGGGGGCTCGCGGGAGCAGTACTTC	TRBV5-1	TRBJ2-7	17	TRBD1
CASSPINTGELFF	TGTGCCAGCAGTCCAATTAACACCGGGGAGCTGTTTTTT	TRBV6-2/TRBV6-3	TRBJ2-2	13	.
CASSLRQGGAYEQYF	TGTGCCAGCAGCTTAAGACAGGGGGGGGCCTACGAGCAGTACTTC	TRBV11-2	TRBJ2-7	15	TRBD1